Listed below are T cell receptor beta chains from one sample, sequenced in a study of cytomegalovirus exposure and HLA in healthy donors. Some clones are missing from TCRdb's copy, which holds only in-frame ones; the method was immunoSEQ multiplex PCR. The repertoire holds 150,000 to 200,000 clones, with around four fifths as singletons. Material for sequencing was PBMCs. The receptors originated from a man aged 50 to 59 in good health and CMV-seropositive. Both conserved end residues are part of each CDR3. D genes are given only for firm matches. The size entry is marked missing in some rows and otherwise reads once, few, many or a size class.

.	17	TRBJ2-6	TRBV2	TRBD2	CASTRGGARAGANVLTF	TGTGCCAGCACGCGGGGGGGCGCAAGGGCTGGGGCCAACGTCCTGACTTTC
.	14	TRBJ2-5	TRBV5-1	.	CASSLVPREGTQYF	TGCGCCAGCAGCTTGGTCCCCAGGGAAGGGACCCAGTACTTC
.	14	TRBJ2-7	TRBV4-3	TRBD1	CASSQVDREYEQYF	TGCGCCAGCAGCCAAGTTGACAGGGAATACGAGCAGTACTTC
.	15	TRBJ1-1	TRBV5-1	.	CASSTGTFRATEAFF	TGCGCCAGCAGCACCGGGACATTTAGGGCCACTGAAGCTTTCTTT
once	14	TRBJ2-7	TRBV5-1	TRBD2	CASSLGDLADEQYF	TGCGCCAGCAGCTTGGGGGATCTAGCGGACGAGCAGTACTTC
.	15	TRBJ1-1	TRBV11-2	TRBD1	CASSWRTGMNTEAFF	TGTGCCAGCAGCTGGAGGACAGGGATGAACACTGAAGCTTTCTTT
.	11	TRBJ1-1	TRBV29-1	.	CSVPVGTEAFF	TGCAGCGTTCCGGTTGGTACTGAAGCTTTCTTT
.	13	TRBJ2-7	TRBV28	TRBD1	CASSGPGGVEQYF	TGTGCCAGCAGCGGCCCAGGGGGAGTTGAGCAGTACTTC
.	16	TRBJ2-3	TRBV5-1	.	CASSYRSSGSTDTQYF	TGCGCCAGCAGCTACCGCTCCAGCGGGAGCACAGATACGCAGTATTTT
.	18	TRBJ2-3	TRBV19	TRBD2	CASSGLGGGAVRTDTQYF	TGTGCCAGTAGTGGGCTGGGCGGGGGGGCCGTAAGGACAGATACGCAGTATTTT
.	15	TRBJ2-1	TRBV5-1	.	CASSLDPPPESEQFF	TGCGCCAGCAGCTTGGATCCACCCCCCGAGAGTGAGCAGTTCTTC
.	17	TRBJ2-2	TRBV5-1	TRBD1	CASSQQGVLPNTGELFF	TGCGCCAGCAGCCAACAGGGGGTTTTGCCGAACACCGGGGAGCTGTTTTTT
few	16	TRBJ2-7	TRBV6-5	TRBD2	CASSYSELAGRYEQYF	TGTGCCAGCAGTTACTCTGAGCTAGCGGGAAGATACGAGCAGTACTTC
.	17	TRBJ2-1	TRBV6-1	TRBD1	CASSAAYGTALYNEQFF	TGTGCCAGCAGTGCCGCATATGGGACAGCCCTCTACAATGAGCAGTTCTTC
.	20	TRBJ2-5	TRBV4-1	TRBD2	CASSHPHSGTSGTPQETQYF	TGCGCCAGCAGCCACCCACACTCCGGGACTAGCGGGACCCCCCAAGAGACCCAGTACTTC
few	14	TRBJ1-1	TRBV7-2	TRBD1	CASSLTGMNTEAFF	TGTGCCAGCAGCTTGACAGGGATGAACACTGAAGCTTTCTTT
.	14	TRBJ1-5	TRBV7-9	TRBD1	CASSWDSENQPQHF	TGTGCCAGCAGCTGGGACAGCGAGAATCAGCCCCAGCATTTT
.	15	TRBJ2-3	TRBV9	TRBD2	CASSVGSGRSDTQYF	TGTGCCAGCAGCGTAGGTAGCGGGAGATCAGATACGCAGTATTTT
.	13	TRBJ2-5	TRBV7-6	.	CASSLMGEETQYF	TGTGCCAGCAGCTTAATGGGAGAGGAGACCCAGTACTTC
.	12	TRBJ2-1	TRBV19	TRBD2	CASSIGGGEQFF	TGTGCCAGTAGTATTGGGGGGGGAGAGCAGTTCTTC
.	15	TRBJ2-7	TRBV5-1	TRBD1	CASSSGTGGGYEQYF	TGCGCCAGCAGCTCGGGGACAGGGGGAGGCTACGAGCAGTACTTC
.	17	TRBJ2-2	TRBV27	TRBD2	CASSEGLAGVDTGELFF	TGTGCCAGCAGTGAAGGACTAGCGGGAGTAGATACCGGGGAGCTGTTTTTT
.	16	TRBJ1-1	TRBV18	.	CASSPPGVFGDTEAFF	TGTGCCAGCTCACCCCCTGGAGTATTCGGGGACACTGAAGCTTTCTTT
.	15	TRBJ2-2	TRBV28	.	CASSVQNAGVGELFF	TGTGCCAGCAGCGTCCAGAATGCCGGGGTCGGGGAGCTGTTTTTT
.	13	TRBJ2-7	TRBV10-2	.	CASSRTDTYEQYF	TGCGCCAGCAGTCGGACAGATACCTACGAGCAGTACTTC
.	13	TRBJ1-2	TRBV6-1	TRBD1	CASSGTGGYGYTF	TGTGCCAGCAGTGGGACAGGGGGCTATGGCTACACCTTC
.	16	TRBJ2-7	TRBV5-6	TRBD2	CASSSSAGGPGKEQYF	TGTGCCAGCAGCTCCTCAGCGGGAGGGCCTGGAAAAGAGCAGTACTTC
.	15	TRBJ2-3	TRBV5-1	TRBD2	CASSLAGGSTDTQYF	TGCGCCAGCAGCCTAGCGGGGGGGAGCACAGATACGCAGTATTTT
.	16	TRBJ1-1	TRBV19	.	CASTTSIYREVTEAFF	TGTGCCAGCACAACTAGTATCTATAGGGAGGTGACTGAAGCTTTCTTT
few	13	TRBJ1-5	TRBV23-1	.	CASSRPQVTRPHF	TGCGCCAGCAGTCGACCACAGGTCACCAGGCCGCATTTT
once	14	TRBJ2-5	TRBV19	TRBD1	CASSTTGGIETQYF	TGTGCCAGTAGTACAACAGGGGGTATTGAGACCCAGTACTTC
once	15	TRBJ2-3	TRBV30	TRBD2	CAWSLPGLGADTQYF	TGTGCCTGGAGTCTGCCGGGACTAGGCGCAGATACGCAGTATTTT
.	16	TRBJ2-2	TRBV4-1	TRBD2	CASSQTLAGNTGELFF	TGCGCCAGCAGCCAAACCCTAGCGGGAAACACCGGGGAGCTGTTTTTT
few	14	TRBJ2-1	TRBV6-5	TRBD1	CASSYGTGPNEQFF	TGTGCCAGCAGCTACGGGACAGGTCCGAATGAGCAGTTCTTC
.	15	TRBJ2-4	TRBV5-1	TRBD1	CASSLGDREYNIQYF	TGCGCCAGCAGCTTGGGGGACAGGGAGTATAACATTCAGTACTTC
.	15	TRBJ2-1	TRBV9	.	CASSATGSSVNEQFF	TGTGCCAGCAGCGCCACAGGTAGTTCGGTAAATGAGCAGTTCTTC
.	16	TRBJ2-2	TRBV5-1	TRBD1	CASSLGQGGGTGELFF	TGCGCCAGCAGTCTGGGACAGGGTGGAGGCACCGGGGAGCTGTTTTTT
.	13	TRBJ1-1	TRBV5-1	.	CASSLVLGLEAFF	TGCGCCAGCAGCTTGGTTTTGGGCTTGGAAGCTTTCTTT
.	14	TRBJ2-7	TRBV29-1	TRBD2	CSVVAPGGPYEQYF	TGCAGCGTTGTAGCACCGGGGGGACCCTACGAGCAGTACTTC
.	15	TRBJ2-7	TRBV23-1	.	CASSQSGGGGYEQYF	TGCGCCAGCAGTCAATCAGGAGGGGGCGGATACGAGCAGTACTTC
.	14	TRBJ2-5	TRBV5-1	.	CASSPTPGLETQYF	TGCGCCAGCAGCCCAACCCCGGGTCTAGAGACCCAGTACTTC
.	15	TRBJ2-7	TRBV5-1	TRBD2	CASSLALAGSFEQYF	TGCGCCAGCAGCTTGGCACTAGCGGGCTCCTTCGAGCAGTACTTC
.	16	TRBJ2-6	TRBV6-6	.	CASSYEGGSGANVLTF	TGTGCCAGCAGTTACGAAGGAGGGTCTGGGGCCAACGTCCTGACTTTC
few	14	TRBJ2-5	TRBV5-4	.	CASSLGGYQETQYF	TGTGCCAGCAGCTTGGGCGGGTACCAAGAGACCCAGTACTTC
once	14	TRBJ1-2	TRBV19	TRBD1	CASTRDRGYDGYTF	TGTGCCAGTACAAGGGACAGGGGGTATGATGGCTACACCTTC
.	13	TRBJ2-7	TRBV5-4	.	CASSLNRAYEQYF	TGTGCCAGCAGCTTGAACAGAGCCTACGAGCAGTACTTC
.	14	TRBJ1-5	TRBV7-2	.	CVSSLIQGRQPQHF	TGTGTCAGCAGCTTAATTCAGGGCCGTCAGCCCCAGCATTTT
once	16	TRBJ2-3	TRBV7-9	TRBD2	CASSLVGGTSTDTQYF	TGTGCCAGCAGCTTAGTCGGGGGGACTAGCACAGATACGCAGTATTTT
few	11	TRBJ2-1	TRBV25-1	.	CASSQGNEQFF	TGTGCCAGCAGTCAGGGGAATGAGCAGTTCTTC
.	16	TRBJ1-5	TRBV19	.	CASNVRATYSNQPQHF	TGTGCCAGTAACGTCAGGGCCACCTATAGCAATCAGCCCCAGCATTTT
.	13	TRBJ1-1	TRBV29-1	.	CSVVRGEGTEAFF	TGCAGCGTTGTAAGGGGGGAGGGGACTGAAGCTTTCTTT
.	12	TRBJ1-4	TRBV2	.	CAIQGMDEKLFF	TGTGCCATACAGGGTATGGATGAAAAACTGTTTTTT
.	16	TRBJ2-5	TRBV5-1	TRBD1	CASSLGDRAPQETQYF	TGCGCCAGCAGCTTGGGGGACAGGGCCCCCCAAGAGACCCAGTACTTC
.	17	TRBJ2-1	TRBV9	.	CASSPPSAFSTYNEQFF	TGTGCCAGCAGCCCCCCCAGCGCCTTCAGTACCTACAATGAGCAGTTCTTC
.	13	TRBJ2-1	TRBV6-5	TRBD1	CASSLDPGTGPFF	TGTGCCAGCAGCCTCGACCCGGGGACAGGGCCGTTCTTC